Below are 30 T cell receptor beta chains sequenced from a single sample in a study of CD8 T cells in ankylosing spondylitis. MiXCR, run by TCRdb on the 5' RACE reads, gives a single entry per CDR3 protein. The data contain some 95,000 distinct CDR3 sequences, about 8.1% of them singletons. The sample taken for sequencing was blood, either unsorted or a sorted T cell fraction (not recorded which). These receptors were obtained from a male donor with ankylosing spondylitis or in good health (not recorded which).

This clonotype was seen at least ten times. V and J are TRBV7-9 and TRBJ2-1; TRBD1 might be the D (5 bases). Germline CDR1 reads SEHNR; CDR2 reads FQNEAQ (reference sequence). V was cut by 10 bases and J by 0 bases, with 13 bases left in between. The CDR3 is 14 amino acids. The CDR3 sequence: CATTGTSSYNEQFF. CDR3 bases: TGTGCCACTACAGGTACCAGCTCCTACAATGAGCAGTTCTTC.

The table lists this clonotype with a few counts. V usage is TRBV5-1 and J usage is TRBJ2-5, with 7 bases lining up with TRBD2. CDR3 size: 15 residues. Germline CDR1 is SGHRS and CDR2 is YFSETQ. The junction had 8 bases not matched to a gene; V was cut back by 4 bases and J by 2 bases. The CDR3, as DNA: TGCGCCAGCAGCGAAGCCGGGACTACTCAAGAGACCCAGTACTTC. This codes for CASSEAGTTQETQYF.

The chain couples TRBV4-2 to TRBJ2-6, with 10 bases lining up with TRBD2. In germline, CDR1 is LGHNA, CDR2 YNFKEQ. V dropped 6 bases and J dropped 2; count of bases not matched to a gene: 4. The CDR3 is 16 amino acids. The CDR3: CASSERGGTGANVLTF. CDR3 sequence (DNA): TGTGCCAGCAGTGAGCGGGGGGGCACTGGGGCCAACGTCCTGACTTTC.

This clonotype was counted at least ten times. The chain uses TRBV9 and TRBJ1-2, with 9 bases lining up with TRBD1. From germline, CDR1 is SGDLS and CDR2 YYNGEE. The V and J ends lost 3 bases and 3 bases, in that order; junction bases with no gene match: 3. The CDR3 is made up of 14 amino acids. CDR3 bases: TGTGCCAGCAGCGAACAGGGGGCCCACTATGGCTACACCTTC. Its protein product is CASSEQGAHYGYTF.

This clonotype was seen at least ten times. The genes are TRBV7-3 and TRBJ2-1; 7 nucleotides agree with TRBD2. The CDR3 is made up of 15 amino acids. J gave up 1 base and V 1 base, and 1 base lay outside the gene matches. Germline lookup yields CDR1 SGHTA and CDR2 FQGTGA. The CDR3: CASSLSGGSYNEQFF. CDR3 bases: TGTGCCAGCAGCTTAAGCGGGGGATCCTACAATGAGCAGTTCTTC.

In its sample, this clonotype was seen many times. The chain recombines TRBV9 with TRBJ2-3; D possibly corresponds to TRBD2 (5 bases). The CDR3 covers 15 residues. Between the trimmed V and J ends, which lost 4 bases and 1 base, there was a span of 13 bases. CDR1 SGDLS and CDR2 YYNGEE come from the germline V gene. The CDR3 sequence is CASSNHGVGTDTQYF. Here the CDR3 DNA reads TGTGCCAGCAGCAACCACGGGGTAGGCACAGATACGCAGTATTTT.

This clonotype was detected ten times or more. The CDR3 region has the DNA TGTGCCAGCACCAAGGGGCGCGGGGGAAGTCTTGGGGAGCTGTTTTTT. Translating it yields CASTKGRGGSLGELFF. The chain links TRBV2 to TRBJ2-2; the match to TRBD2 covers 7 bases. The CDR3 runs to 16 residues. Looked up from germline, CDR1 is SNHLY and CDR2 is FYNNEI. V lost 7 bases, J lost 8 bases, and 16 bases stayed unmatched.

The rearrangement links TRBV5-1 to TRBJ2-7; a weak D match, TRBD1 (6 bases). CDR1 is SGHRS and CDR2 is YFSETQ in the germline V gene. The CDR3 loop spans 13 amino acids. Trimming removed 0 bases from V and 6 bases from J, with 10 bases in between. The CDR3 DNA sequence: TGCGCCAGCAGCTTGGGCGGACAGAGCGAGCAGTACTTC. It codes for CASSLGGQSEQYF.

The chain links TRBV10-3 to TRBJ2-3; a weak D match, TRBD2 (5 bases). Germline CDR1 reads ENHRY; CDR2 reads SYGVKD. Trimming shortened V by 7 bases and J by 11 bases, and 16 bases separated the two germline ends. The CDR3 runs 12 residues. The CDR3 DNA sequence: TGTGCCATCAAAGAGAGCGGAAGTGTGCAGTATTTT. It translates to CAIKESGSVQYF.

This clonotype was counted a few times. CDR3: CASSLQGSGGDEQFF. CDR3 sequence (DNA): TGCGCCAGCAGCTTACAGGGGTCGGGTGGCGATGAGCAGTTCTTC. The chain combines TRBV5-1 with TRBJ2-1; TRBD1 matches 7 bases. Germline CDR1 and CDR2: SGHRS and YFSETQ. Trimming at V came to 2 bases and at J to 8 bases, leaving 10 bases not matched to a gene. This CDR3 is 15 amino acids long.

This clonotype was seen a few times. The chain joins TRBV7-9 to TRBJ1-5; D remains ambiguous. This CDR3 is built from 13 residues. Germline loops: CDR1 SEHNR, CDR2 FQNEAQ (reference sequence). Trimming pared 6 bases from V and 5 bases from J, leaving 11 bases between. The CDR3 DNA reads TGTGCCAGCAGTTTCGGTTTGGATCAGCCCCAGCATTTT. Its translation is CASSFGLDQPQHF.

The table lists this clonotype with many counts. The gene calls are TRBV5-4 and TRBJ2-7; 7 nucleotides align to TRBD1. The germline CDR1 and CDR2 sequences are SGHNT and YYREEE (reference sequence). Trimming at V came to 5 bases and at J to 2 bases, leaving 10 bases not matched to a gene. The CDR3 runs 15 residues. CDR3 nucleotide sequence: TGTGCCAGCAGGGCGCTCCGGGACAGTACCTACGAGCAGTACTTC. It encodes CASRALRDSTYEQYF.

The chain carries TRBV18 and TRBJ1-3, with D possibly being TRBD1 (6 bases). CDR3 length: 17 residues. Germline assignment: CDR1 KGHSH and CDR2 LQKENI. V gave up 5 bases and J gave up 0 bases, with 17 bases separating them. CDR3 sequence reads: CASSKDSSKTSGNTIYF. The CDR3 coding sequence is TGTGCCAGCTCAAAGGACAGCTCCAAAACCTCTGGAAACACCATATATTTT.

This clonotype was picked up many times. V is TRBV3-1 and J is TRBJ2-1; TRBD1 matches 9 bases. CDR1 is LGHDT, CDR2 YNNKEL, per germline (reference sequence). The trim removed 2 bases at V and 5 bases at J, leaving 4 bases unmatched. The CDR3 loop spans 15 amino acids. The CDR3: CASSQHRDRDNEQFF. CDR3 bases: TGTGCCAGCAGCCAACACCGGGACAGGGACAATGAGCAGTTCTTC.

This clonotype was counted many times. This chain links TRBV5-1 with TRBJ2-2; 7 bases align to TRBD2. After removal of 1 base from V and 7 bases from J, the junction contained 1 base not matched to a gene. The CDR3 is 13 residues long. Germline assignment: CDR1 SGHRS and CDR2 YFSETQ. CDR3 loop: CASSLREVGELFF. The CDR3 DNA is TGCGCCAGCAGCTTGCGGGAGGTCGGGGAGCTGTTTTTT.

The table lists this clonotype with a few counts. V usage is TRBV9 and J usage is TRBJ2-2; 8 bases map to TRBD2. V shed 6 bases and J 7 bases; nucleotides not matched to a gene: 11. Germline V gene data show CDR1 as SGDLS and CDR2 as YYNGEE. The CDR3 runs 15 residues. The CDR3: CASNPPGGRVGELFF. CDR3 bases: TGTGCCAGCAACCCTCCGGGGGGGCGTGTCGGGGAGCTGTTTTTT.

Only a few counts were recorded for this clonotype. The CDR3: CASRMSGTGNSPLHF. DNA of the CDR3: TGTGCCAGCAGAATGTCCGGGACAGGGAATTCACCCCTCCACTTT. J is TRBJ1-6 and V is TRBV12-3 or TRBV12-4; 9 nucleotides line up with TRBD1. CDR3 length: 15 residues. After removal of 6 bases from V and 7 bases from J, the junction contained 7 bases not matched to a gene.

There are many counts of this clonotype. The chain joins TRBV6-1 to TRBJ1-5, with TRBD1 as a possible D gene (6 bases). Germline CDR1 reads MNHNS; CDR2 reads SASEGT. Trimming stripped 6 bases from V and 1 base from J, with 13 bases between. This CDR3 is 15 amino acids long. The CDR3 region has the DNA TGTGCCAGCAGCTTCACAGGGCAAAGCAATCAGCCCCAGCATTTT. This sequence encodes CASSFTGQSNQPQHF.

This clonotype occurred many times. The CDR3 DNA reads as TGCGCCACCACCCGGGACTCCACAAACAATGAGCAGTTCTTC. This encodes CATTRDSTNNEQFF. The genes are TRBV5-1 and TRBJ2-1, with D tentatively TRBD2 (6 bases). Germline V CDR1 and CDR2: SGHRS, YFSETQ. Trimming pared 9 bases from V and 5 bases from J, leaving 18 bases between. The CDR3 extends over 14 amino acids.

A few counts support this clonotype. The chain couples TRBV7-2 to TRBJ2-3; no clear D. The CDR3 is made up of 13 amino acids. V lost 5 bases and J 5 bases, leaving 11 bases between the germline ends. Germline lookup yields CDR1 SGHTA and CDR2 FQGNSA. CDR3 coding DNA: TGTGCCAGCAGCCCCCCCGCGGTAGATACGCAGTATTTT. Translated: CASSPPAVDTQYF.

This clonotype has a count of ten or more. The V call is TRBV20-1, the J call TRBJ2-1; 9 nucleotides agree with TRBD2. J lost 7 bases, V lost 3 bases, and 7 bases had no gene match. Germline assignment: CDR1 DFQATT and CDR2 SNEGSKA (reference sequence). This CDR3 has 14 residues. The CDR3 coding sequence is TGCAGTGCTAGGATAGCGGGGGAGGATAATGAGCAGTTCTTC. The encoded protein is CSARIAGEDNEQFF.

In this sample, this clonotype turned up many times. The chain has TRBV6-5 and TRBJ1-2; D is possibly TRBD1 (5 bases). V dropped 5 bases and J dropped 1 base, with 17 bases sitting between them. The CDR3 has 16 residues. The germline gives CDR1 MNHEY, CDR2 SVGAGI. The CDR3: CASSDLRDRLNYGYTF. DNA for the CDR3: TGTGCCAGCAGTGACCTCAGGGACCGACTTAACTATGGCTACACCTTC.

This clonotype was picked up a small number of times. The J gene is TRBJ2-5, the V gene TRBV7-2; D is ambiguous. Between the trimmed V and J ends, which lost 1 base and 5 bases, there was a span of 11 bases. The CDR3 runs 14 residues. Germline loops: CDR1 SGHTA, CDR2 FQGNSA. CDR3 loop: CASSLGSGDETQYF. The CDR3 nucleotides read TGTGCCAGCAGCTTAGGTTCCGGAGATGAGACCCAGTACTTC. The full variable domain, completed using reference TRBV7-2 and TRBJ2-5, is GAGVSQSPSNKVTEKGKDVELRCDPISGHTALYWYRQSLGQGLEFLIYFQGNSAPDKSGLPSDRFSAERTGGSVSTLTIQRTQQEDSAVYLCASSLGSGDETQYFGPGTRLLVL.

The table lists this clonotype with a few counts. The chain recombines TRBV19 with TRBJ2-1; TRBD1 matches 9 bases. There are 15 residues in the CDR3. V was pared by 7 bases and J by 8 bases, with 12 bases of the junction left unmatched. The germline V gene encodes CDR1 LNHDA and CDR2 SQIVND (reference sequence). CDR3 amino acids: CASMGTGGAVYEQFF. The CDR3 DNA reads as TGTGCCAGTATGGGCACAGGGGGCGCAGTCTATGAGCAGTTCTTC. Looking up the rest from reference TRBV19 and TRBJ2-1 gives the full variable domain: DGGITQSPKYLFRKEGQNVTLSCEQNLNHDAMYWYRQDPGQGLRLIYYSQIVNDFQKGDIAEGYSVSREKKESFPLTVTSAQKNPTAFYLCASMGTGGAVYEQFFGPGTRLTVL.

This clonotype was recorded at least ten times. The chain carries TRBV20-1 and TRBJ2-3; TRBD1 matches 7 bases. CDR3 length: 13 residues. CDR1 is DFQATT, CDR2 SNEGSKA, per germline (reference sequence). V shed 8 bases, J shed 3 bases, and the junction held 8 bases outside the gene matches. CDR3 sequence: CSHSIQGTDTQYF. CDR3 bases: TGCAGTCACTCCATACAGGGGACAGATACGCAGTATTTT.

This clonotype was found many times. The chain links TRBV28 to TRBJ2-1; 10 bases line up with TRBD1. Germline CDR1 MDHEN, CDR2 SYDVKM. CDR3 length: 15 amino acids. V gave up 5 bases and J gave up 7 bases; unmatched junction bases: 8. The CDR3 loop is CASSTSGQGNNEQFF. CDR3 in DNA: TGTGCCAGCAGTACCTCGGGACAGGGGAATAATGAGCAGTTCTTC.

This clonotype has ten or more counts. The chain carries TRBV29-1 and TRBJ2-2; D call uncertain. Germline CDR1 SQVTM, CDR2 ANQGSEA. The V end lost 4 bases, the J end lost 1 base, and 7 bases lay between the germline ends. The CDR3 spans 13 residues. The CDR3 DNA reads TGCAGCGTTGTTACATTGAACACCGGGGAGCTGTTTTTT. Its protein is CSVVTLNTGELFF.

This clonotype was observed at least ten times. The chain uses TRBV7-2 and TRBJ2-5; 10 bases are a match to TRBD2. This CDR3 is 17 amino acids long. J was trimmed by 1 base and V by 5 bases; bases with no gene match: 10. Germline CDR1 SGHTA, CDR2 FQGNSA. The CDR3 region is CASSPTYSSGGQETQYF. The DNA of the CDR3 is TGTGCCAGCAGCCCCACCTACTCTAGCGGGGGCCAAGAGACCCAGTACTTC.

This clonotype was detected many times. The chain couples TRBV5-6 to TRBJ2-3; D remains unclear. Germline CDR1 SGHDT, CDR2 YYEEEE. V was pared by 0 bases and J by 1 base, with 12 bases between. This CDR3 contains 16 residues. The CDR3 protein is CASSLVYLGGTDTQYF. DNA of the CDR3: TGTGCCAGCAGCTTGGTATACCTAGGCGGCACAGATACGCAGTATTTT.

This clonotype showed up many times. The chain couples TRBV2 to TRBJ2-1, with D unclear. Germline V CDR1 and CDR2: SNHLY, FYNNEI. V was pared by 7 bases and J by 8 bases, with 6 bases between. The CDR3 spans 10 residues. The CDR3 sequence is CASKEYEQFF. In DNA, the CDR3 is TGTGCCAGCAAAGAATATGAGCAGTTCTTC.